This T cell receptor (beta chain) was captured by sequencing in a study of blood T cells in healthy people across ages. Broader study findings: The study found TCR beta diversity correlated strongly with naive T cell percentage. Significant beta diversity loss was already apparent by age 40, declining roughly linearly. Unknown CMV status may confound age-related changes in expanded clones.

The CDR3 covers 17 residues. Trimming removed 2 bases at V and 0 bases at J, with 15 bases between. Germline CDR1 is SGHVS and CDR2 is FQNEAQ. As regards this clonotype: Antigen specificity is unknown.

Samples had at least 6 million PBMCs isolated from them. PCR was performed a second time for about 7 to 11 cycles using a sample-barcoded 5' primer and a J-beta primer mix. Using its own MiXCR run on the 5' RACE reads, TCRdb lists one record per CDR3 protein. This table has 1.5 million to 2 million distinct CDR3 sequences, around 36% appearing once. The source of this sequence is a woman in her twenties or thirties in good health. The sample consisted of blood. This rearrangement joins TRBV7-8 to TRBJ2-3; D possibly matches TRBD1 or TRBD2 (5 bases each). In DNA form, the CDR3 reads TGTGCCAGCAGCTTAAGGGGAGTGTTAGCTAGCACAGATACGCAGTATTTT. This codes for CASSLRGVLASTDTQYF.